The 30 T cell receptor beta chains in this list originate from one sample, sequenced in a study of blood T cell repertoires in COVID-19. Measured with immunoSEQ multiplex PCR; TCRdb has only the in-frame clones, and not every one. This sample has almost 500,000 clones, with 70% to 90% found just once. Sequencing was done on a sample of PBMCs or T cells enriched from blood (not recorded which). The source is a woman aged 60-75 years who had recovered from COVID-19.

The chain uses TRBV14 and TRBJ1-5, with D possibly TRBD1 on 6 matching bases. This CDR3 is built from 14 residues. From germline, CDR1 is SGHDN and CDR2 FVKESK. With 4 bases removed from V and 2 bases from J, the gap between germline ends came to 9 bases. The CDR3 is CASSPSGGNQPQHF. CDR3 coding DNA: TGTGCCAGCAGCCCTTCAGGGGGCAATCAGCCCCAGCATTTT.

CDR3 protein: CASSQDGSGGAGSPLHF. Here the CDR3 DNA reads TGCGCCAGCAGCCAAGATGGAAGCGGGGGCGCGGGTTCACCCCTCCACTTT. This chain uses TRBV4-1 with TRBJ1-6; maybe TRBD1 (6 bases). Germline values: CDR1 MGHRA, CDR2 YSYEKL. The CDR3 extends over 17 amino acids. Trimming cost V 0 bases and J 9 bases, with 18 bases left between them.

The rearrangement links TRBV7-2 to TRBJ1-5; tentatively, D is TRBD1 (5 bases). The CDR3 sequence is 15 residues long. Germline-derived CDR1 and CDR2 are SGHTA and FQGNSA. V was clipped by 5 bases and J by 2 bases, with 13 bases between them. The CDR3 sequence is CASSPDSGRNQPQHF. CDR3 DNA: TGTGCCAGCAGCCCCGACAGTGGACGCAATCAGCCCCAGCATTTT.

V usage is TRBV6-5 and J usage is TRBJ1-1, with D perhaps matching TRBD1 (5 bases). The germline gives CDR1 MNHEY, CDR2 SVGAGI. With 0 bases removed from V and 6 bases from J, the gap between germline ends came to 14 bases. The CDR3 extends over 15 amino acids. In DNA, the CDR3 is TGTGCCAGCAGTTACTCGAGGACCAGGGCCCCTGAAGCTTTCTTT. It yields the protein CASSYSRTRAPEAFF.

This chain links TRBV5-5 with TRBJ1-2; D perhaps matches TRBD1 (6 bases). The V end lost 3 bases, the J end lost 8 bases, and 11 bases lay between the germline ends. The CDR3 sequence is 12 residues long. Germline CDR1 reads SGHKS; CDR2 reads YYEKEE (reference sequence). The CDR3 reads CASSSGTRGYTF. DNA for the CDR3: TGTGCCAGCAGCTCCGGGACAAGGGGCTACACCTTC.

The chain recombines TRBV7-2 with TRBJ2-1, with D tentatively TRBD2 (6 bases). V gave up 1 base and J gave up 9 bases, with 13 bases separating them. The length of the CDR3 is 14 residues. The germline V gene has CDR1 SGHTA and CDR2 FQGNSA. CDR3 bases: TGTGCCAGCAGCTTAGGTCAGGGTAGCGGTGAGCAGTTCTTC. Protein: CASSLGQGSGEQFF.

The chain combines TRBV27 with TRBJ1-6; 11 bases are a match to TRBD1. The CDR3 loop spans 18 amino acids. With 3 bases clipped from V and 3 bases from J, the junction kept 7 bases outside the gene matches. CDR1 is MNHEY and CDR2 is SMNVEV in the germline V gene (reference sequence). The CDR3 region is CASSFLSGTGGYNSPLHF. The CDR3 DNA is TGTGCCAGCAGTTTTCTGTCGGGGACAGGGGGCTATAATTCACCCCTCCACTTT.

This chain uses TRBV6-5 with TRBJ1-6; possible D gene TRBD1, 5 bases. The CDR3 is 15 residues long. V shed 9 bases and J shed 0 bases, with 12 bases lying between them. CDR1 MNHEY and CDR2 SVGAGI come from the germline V gene. CDR3 bases: TGTGCCAGTTTACAGGTTGCCTCCTATAATTCACCCCTCCACTTT. Translation gives CASLQVASYNSPLHF.

This chain links TRBV21-1 with TRBJ1-4; the D call in the table, TRBD1, was not verified against the DNA. TRBV21-1 corresponds to a pseudogene. CDR3 length equals 20 residues. CDR3 nucleotides: TGTGCCAGCAGCAAAGTAATCTCCAGAGAAAACGACATGACTAATGAAAAACTGTTTTTT. It codes for CASSKVISRENDMTNEKLFF.

This chain links TRBV5-1 with TRBJ2-3; D perhaps matches TRBD1 (5 bases). Trimming shortened V by 0 bases and J by 0 bases, and 17 bases separated the two germline ends. In germline, CDR1 is SGHRS, CDR2 YFSETQ. The CDR3 consists of 18 residues. This CDR3 is CASSLAPLDSSSTDTQYF. In nucleotides, the CDR3 is TGCGCCAGCAGCTTGGCCCCCCTCGACAGCTCTAGCACAGATACGCAGTATTTT. The full variable domain, rest sourced from reference TRBV5-1 and TRBJ2-3, is KAGVTQTPRYLIKTRGQQVTLSCSPISGHRSVSWYQQTPGQGLQFLFEYFSETQRNKGNFPGRFSGRQFSNSRSEMNVSTLELGDSALYLCASSLAPLDSSSTDTQYFGPGTRLTVL.

The chain joins TRBV11-2 to TRBJ2-3; a weak D match, TRBD2 (6 bases). The CDR3 loop spans 16 amino acids. The V and J ends lost 5 bases and 1 base respectively, with 16 bases between them. Germline lookup yields CDR1 SGHAT and CDR2 FQNNGV. The CDR3 protein is CASSPRGSAGTDTQYF. The CDR3 coding sequence is TGTGCCAGCAGCCCCCGGGGGAGCGCTGGCACAGATACGCAGTATTTT.

The V gene is TRBV29-1, the J gene TRBJ1-5; 7 positions match TRBD1. Trimming cost V 6 bases and J 4 bases; bases outside gene matches: 6. From germline, CDR1 is SQVTM and CDR2 ANQGSEA. CDR3 length: 13 amino acids. CDR3 residues: CSVRGTANQPQHF. In nucleotides, the CDR3 is TGCAGCGTCCGGGGGACAGCAAATCAGCCCCAGCATTTT.

J is TRBJ1-4 and V is TRBV5-4; no clear D. This CDR3 spans 15 amino acids. The germline V gene has CDR1 SGHNT and CDR2 YYREEE (reference sequence). Between the trimmed V and J ends, which lost 2 bases and 4 bases, there was a span of 12 bases. The CDR3 loop is CASSFRAGNNEKLFF. In DNA form, the CDR3 reads TGTGCCAGCAGCTTCCGAGCGGGGAATAATGAAAAACTGTTTTTT.

The chain carries TRBV5-1 and TRBJ2-7, with 11 bases identical to TRBD1. Germline CDR1 SGHRS, CDR2 YFSETQ. CDR3 length: 14 amino acids. J was trimmed by 5 bases and V by 3 bases; bases with no gene match: 4. CDR3 DNA: TGCGCCAGCAGCTACGGACAGGGGGCGAACGAGCAGTACTTC. Amino acids: CASSYGQGANEQYF.

This chain links TRBV5-1 with TRBJ2-7; 8 bases are a match to TRBD1. Germline values: CDR1 SGHRS, CDR2 YFSETQ. The CDR3 runs to 14 residues. V trimming: 2 bases; J trimming: 0 bases; junction bases outside the gene matches: 1. CDR3: CASSFGTGSYEQYV. The CDR3 DNA is TGCGCCAGCAGCTTCGGGACAGGCTCCTACGAGCAGTACGTC.

V gene TRBV5-1 combines with J gene TRBJ2-5; weak D call: TRBD2 (7 bases). CDR3 length: 15 amino acids. V dropped 0 bases and J dropped 4 bases, with 13 bases sitting between them. The germline V gene has CDR1 SGHRS and CDR2 YFSETQ. CDR3 nucleotides: TGCGCCAGCAGCTTGGCTGGGGGGGCCAGAGAGACCCAGTACTTC. This gives the protein CASSLAGGARETQYF. Filled out from reference TRBV5-1 and TRBJ2-5, the complete variable domain reads KAGVTQTPRYLIKTRGQQVTLSCSPISGHRSVSWYQQTPGQGLQFLFEYFSETQRNKGNFPGRFSGRQFSNSRSEMNVSTLELGDSALYLCASSLAGGARETQYFGPGTRLLVL.

The chain employs TRBV6-5 and TRBJ1-1, with 11 bases identical to TRBD1. Trimming cost V 5 bases and J 6 bases; bases outside gene matches: 8. Germline lookup yields CDR1 MNHEY and CDR2 SVGAGI. The CDR3 length is 15 residues. In DNA, the CDR3 is TGTGCCAGCAGTATGGGACAGGGGGTAATGGCTGAAGCTTTCTTT. Amino acids: CASSMGQGVMAEAFF.

The chain combines TRBV25-1 with TRBJ2-3; a possible D gene is TRBD1 (6 bases). The V and J ends lost 5 bases and 6 bases respectively, with 12 bases between them. CDR3 length: 13 amino acids. Germline CDR1 and CDR2: MGHDK and SYGVNS. CDR3 residues: CASSPSGEDTQYF. The CDR3 DNA reads as TGTGCCAGCAGTCCTTCAGGGGAGGATACGCAGTATTTT.

The V and J genes are TRBV3-1 (or the pseudogene TRBV3-2) and TRBJ2-1; a possible D gene is TRBD2 (6 bases). The CDR3 extends over 15 amino acids. Germline CDR1 LGHDT, CDR2 YNNKEL (reference sequence). V was trimmed by 0 bases and J by 7 bases, leaving 13 bases between them. In DNA, the CDR3 is TGTGCCAGCAGCCAAGAAGGGACTCGAGCAAATGAGCAGTTCTTC. It yields the protein CASSQEGTRANEQFF.

V and J are TRBV11-2 and TRBJ2-4, with D possibly being TRBD2 (6 bases). The V gene lost 5 bases and the J gene lost 6 bases, with 11 bases spanning the gap. The germline gives CDR1 SGHAT, CDR2 FQNNGV. This CDR3 has 13 residues. The CDR3 reads CASSPAGRNIQYF. The CDR3 DNA follows: TGTGCCAGCAGCCCCGCGGGGAGAAACATTCAGTACTTC.

The rearrangement joins TRBV5-4 to TRBJ1-4; TRBD1 is a possible D gene (5 bases). Trimming took off 4 bases at V and 6 bases at J, with 22 bases between the two ends. Germline loops: CDR1 SGHNT, CDR2 YYREEE (reference sequence). The CDR3 is 17 amino acids. The CDR3 DNA reads TGTGCCAGCAGCCCCCGATGGGGGGGATCGGATTATGAAAAACTGTTTTTT. Translated, it gives CASSPRWGGSDYEKLFF.

This chain connects TRBV19 to TRBJ2-6; no clear D gene. Looked up from germline, CDR1 is LNHDA and CDR2 is SQIVND (reference sequence). Trimming shortened V by 3 bases and J by 0 bases, and 9 bases separated the two germline ends. The CDR3 is 16 amino acids. CDR3 in amino acids: CASSITGSSGANVLTF. The CDR3 region has the DNA TGTGCCAGTAGTATCACCGGGTCCTCTGGGGCCAACGTCCTGACTTTC.

V and J are TRBV11-2 and TRBJ1-4; 8 positions match TRBD1. CDR1 SGHAT and CDR2 FQNNGV come from the germline V gene. J gave up 2 bases and V 5 bases, and 7 bases lay outside the gene matches. The CDR3 totals 16 residues. In DNA, the CDR3 is TGTGCCAGCAGCCGGTCGACAGGGGCGACTAATGAAAAACTGTTTTTT. Translated, it gives CASSRSTGATNEKLFF.

V usage is TRBV5-8 and J usage is TRBJ1-4; D gene unclear. Trimming cost V 4 bases and J 7 bases, with 17 bases left between them. The length of the CDR3 is 15 residues. The germline V gene has CDR1 SGHTS and CDR2 YDEGEE. The chain's CDR3 is CASSGGLQGSEKLFF. The CDR3 region has the DNA TGTGCCAGCAGCGGAGGACTCCAAGGGAGTGAAAAACTGTTTTTT.

The J gene is TRBJ2-2, the V gene TRBV5-1; 7 bases are a match to TRBD2. From germline, CDR1 is SGHRS and CDR2 YFSETQ. The CDR3 is 17 amino acids. Losses at the gene ends were 4 bases for V and 1 base for J; bases not matched to a gene: 10. CDR3 amino acids: CASSPPAGEQNTGELFF. CDR3 coding DNA: TGCGCCAGCAGCCCTCCCGCGGGGGAGCAGAACACCGGGGAGCTGTTTTTT.

The chain couples TRBV2 to TRBJ2-7; D unclear. The CDR3 is 13 amino acids. Trimming took 5 bases from V and 3 from J, leaving 11 bases between them. Germline CDR1 reads SNHLY; CDR2 reads FYNNEI. CDR3 region: CASSTASIYEQYF. CDR3 nucleotides: TGTGCCAGCAGTACAGCCAGTATCTACGAGCAGTACTTC.

The V and J genes are TRBV3-1 (or the pseudogene TRBV3-2) and TRBJ1-6; D is perhaps TRBD1 (5 bases). The germline V and J ends were trimmed by 3 bases and 6 bases, with 12 bases remaining between them. This CDR3 has 15 residues. Germline CDR1 reads LGHDT; CDR2 reads YNNKEL (reference sequence). The CDR3 region is CASSQGLRINSPLHF. The CDR3 DNA is TGTGCCAGCAGCCAGGGACTTCGAATTAATTCACCCCTCCACTTT.

Remarks on this clone: This specimen includes other DNA sequences encoding the same CDR3. The CDR3 DNA is TGTGCCAGCAGTTTATCGTGGGGAGGAACAGATACGCAGTATTTT. Translation: CASSLSWGGTDTQYF. The chain joins TRBV27 to TRBJ2-3; TRBD2 might be the D (6 bases). This CDR3 contains 15 residues. V dropped 0 bases and J dropped 3 bases, with 10 bases sitting between them. Per germline, CDR1 MNHEY and CDR2 SMNVEV (reference sequence).

The gene calls are TRBV9 and TRBJ1-6; D ambiguous. This CDR3 is built from 14 residues. Germline-derived CDR1 and CDR2 are SGDLS and YYNGEE. Trimming left V 3 bases short and J 4 bases short, with 8 bases between. Here the CDR3 reads CASSAARYNSPLHF. The CDR3 bases are TGTGCCAGCAGCGCAGCCAGGTATAATTCACCCCTCCACTTT.

The chain is built from TRBV4-1 and TRBJ2-2, with 7 bases aligning to TRBD2. The CDR3 has 16 residues. Trimming took 3 bases from V and 6 from J; bases not matched to a gene: 10. Germline assignment: CDR1 MGHRA and CDR2 YSYEKL. This CDR3 reads CASSHPGLLLPGELFF. The CDR3, as DNA: TGCGCCAGCAGCCATCCGGGACTACTCCTCCCCGGGGAGCTGTTTTTT.